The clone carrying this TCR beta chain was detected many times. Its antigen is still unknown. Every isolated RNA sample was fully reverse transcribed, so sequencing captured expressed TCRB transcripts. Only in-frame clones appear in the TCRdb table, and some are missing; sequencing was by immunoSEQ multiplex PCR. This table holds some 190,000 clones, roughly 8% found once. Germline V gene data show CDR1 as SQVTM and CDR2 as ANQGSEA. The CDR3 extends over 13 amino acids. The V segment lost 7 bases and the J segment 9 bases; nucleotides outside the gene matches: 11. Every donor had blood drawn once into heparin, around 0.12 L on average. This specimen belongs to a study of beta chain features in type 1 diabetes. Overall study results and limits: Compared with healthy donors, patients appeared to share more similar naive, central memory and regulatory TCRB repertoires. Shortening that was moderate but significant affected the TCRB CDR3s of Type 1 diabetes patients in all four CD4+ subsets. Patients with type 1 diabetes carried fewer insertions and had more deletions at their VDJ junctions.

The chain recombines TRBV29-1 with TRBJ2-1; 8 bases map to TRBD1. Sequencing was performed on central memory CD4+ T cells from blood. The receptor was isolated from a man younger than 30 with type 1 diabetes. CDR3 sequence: CSGTKTGATEQFF. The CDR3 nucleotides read TGCAGCGGAACCAAGACAGGGGCGACTGAGCAGTTCTTC.